This T cell receptor beta chain is from a study of T cells after yellow fever vaccination. Study context: Preparation of the low-cell-number fractions used SMART-Seq v4 Ultra Low Input.

Findings of the study overall: Most clones from primary vaccination were detected again post-booster (about 95% CD4, 88% CD8). Of the clonotypes, a small share occurred in both CD4 and CD8 compartments. Although the secondary response was weaker, it peaked faster, at day 5 versus 15.

V lost 3 bases, J lost 6 bases, and 23 bases lay in between. Per germline, CDR1 SNHLY and CDR2 FYNNEI. The CDR3 consists of 18 residues. One entry per CDR3 protein, called by TCRdb with MiXCR from the 5' RACE reads. The top ten hold roughly 18% of the sample, which has hundreds of thousands of distinct CDR3 sequences, more than 8.5% seen once. This clonotype turned up a few times. The antigen remains undetermined. The V gene is TRBV2, the J gene TRBJ2-2; D is ambiguous. This receptor was identified in a man between 18 and 35 years old who received the YFV17D yellow fever vaccine. Sequencing used PBMCs, obtained on the day of the first yellow fever vaccination. CDR3 loop: CASSDRAGPPPTAGELFF. The CDR3 nucleotides are TGTGCCAGCAGTGATCGGGCAGGACCCCCCCCTACAGCCGGGGAGCTGTTTTTT.